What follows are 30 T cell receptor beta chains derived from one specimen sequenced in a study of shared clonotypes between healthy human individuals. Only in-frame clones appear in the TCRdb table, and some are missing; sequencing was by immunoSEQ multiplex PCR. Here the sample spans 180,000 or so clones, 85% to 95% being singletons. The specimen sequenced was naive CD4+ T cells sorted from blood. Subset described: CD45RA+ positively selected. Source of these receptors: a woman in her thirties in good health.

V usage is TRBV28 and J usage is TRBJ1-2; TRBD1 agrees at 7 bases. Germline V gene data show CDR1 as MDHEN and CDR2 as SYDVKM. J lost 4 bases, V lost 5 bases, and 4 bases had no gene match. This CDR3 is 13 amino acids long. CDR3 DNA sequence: TGTGCCAGCAGTCCCCAGGGGGGCTATGGCTACACCTTC. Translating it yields CASSPQGGYGYTF.

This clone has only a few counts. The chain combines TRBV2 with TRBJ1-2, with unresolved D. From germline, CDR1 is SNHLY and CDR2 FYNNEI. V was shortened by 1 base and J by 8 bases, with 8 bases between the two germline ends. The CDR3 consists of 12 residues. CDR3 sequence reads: CASSEDKGGYTF. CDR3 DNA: TGTGCCAGCAGTGAAGACAAAGGGGGCTACACCTTC.

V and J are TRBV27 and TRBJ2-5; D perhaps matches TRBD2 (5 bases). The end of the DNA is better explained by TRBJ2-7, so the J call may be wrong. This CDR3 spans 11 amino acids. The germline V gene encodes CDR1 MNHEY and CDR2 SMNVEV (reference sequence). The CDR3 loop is CASSLRGEQYF. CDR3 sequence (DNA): TGTGCCAGCAGTCTCCGGGGCGAGCAGTACTTC.

The CDR3 sequence: CASSSPQGNQPQHF. The CDR3 bases are TGTGCCAGCAGTTCCCCACAGGGCAATCAGCCCCAGCATTTT. The chain has TRBV28 and TRBJ1-5; D perhaps matches TRBD1 (5 bases). The germline V and J ends were trimmed by 4 bases and 2 bases, with 9 bases remaining between them. CDR3 length equals 14 residues. The germline V gene has CDR1 MDHEN and CDR2 SYDVKM.

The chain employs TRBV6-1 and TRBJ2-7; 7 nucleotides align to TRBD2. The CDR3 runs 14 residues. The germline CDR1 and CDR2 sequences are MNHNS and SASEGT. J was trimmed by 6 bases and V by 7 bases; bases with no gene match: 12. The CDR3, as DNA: TGTGCCAGCACTCCTAGGGAGGGTGCGGGCGAGCAGTACTTC. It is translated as CASTPREGAGEQYF.

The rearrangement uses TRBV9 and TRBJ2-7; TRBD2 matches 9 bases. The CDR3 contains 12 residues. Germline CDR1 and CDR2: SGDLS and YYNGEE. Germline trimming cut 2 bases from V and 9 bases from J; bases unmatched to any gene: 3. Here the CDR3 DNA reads TGTGCCAGCAGCGTGGGTAGCGGGAGGCAGTACTTC. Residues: CASSVGSGRQYF.

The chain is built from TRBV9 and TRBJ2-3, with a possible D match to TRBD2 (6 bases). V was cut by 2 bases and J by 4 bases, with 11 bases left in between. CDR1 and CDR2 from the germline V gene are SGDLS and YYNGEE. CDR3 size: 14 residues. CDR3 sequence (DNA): TGTGCCAGCAGCGTGACTAGTGGCTCAGATACGCAGTATTTT. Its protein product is CASSVTSGSDTQYF.

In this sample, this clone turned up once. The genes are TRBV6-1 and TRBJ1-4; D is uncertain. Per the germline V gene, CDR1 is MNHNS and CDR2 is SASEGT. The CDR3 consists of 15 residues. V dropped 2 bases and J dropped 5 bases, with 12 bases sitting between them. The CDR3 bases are TGTGCCAGCAGTGAACAGCCACTAGGAAATGAAAAACTGTTTTTT. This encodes CASSEQPLGNEKLFF.

CDR3 sequence (DNA): TGTGCCAGCAGGCTTCCGGGACTAGCGGGAGACGAGCAGTACTTC. Its translation is CASRLPGLAGDEQYF. The V gene is TRBV7-2, the J gene TRBJ2-7, with 14 positions matching TRBD2. The length of the CDR3 is 15 residues. Germline V gene lookup returns CDR1 SGHTA and CDR2 FQGNSA. V gave up 6 bases and J gave up 5 bases; unmatched junction bases: 6.

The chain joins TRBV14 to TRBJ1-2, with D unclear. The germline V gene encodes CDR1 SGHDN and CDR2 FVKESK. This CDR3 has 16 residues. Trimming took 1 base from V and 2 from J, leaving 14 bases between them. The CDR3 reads CASSQGEGNENYGYTF. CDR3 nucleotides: TGTGCCAGCAGCCAAGGAGAAGGGAATGAAAACTATGGCTACACCTTC.

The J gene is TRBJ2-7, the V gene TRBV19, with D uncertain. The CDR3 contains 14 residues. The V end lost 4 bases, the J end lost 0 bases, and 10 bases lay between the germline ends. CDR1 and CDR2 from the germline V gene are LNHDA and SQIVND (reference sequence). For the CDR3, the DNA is TGTGCCAGTAGTACATCCAGGAGCTCCTACGAGCAGTACTTC. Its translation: CASSTSRSSYEQYF.

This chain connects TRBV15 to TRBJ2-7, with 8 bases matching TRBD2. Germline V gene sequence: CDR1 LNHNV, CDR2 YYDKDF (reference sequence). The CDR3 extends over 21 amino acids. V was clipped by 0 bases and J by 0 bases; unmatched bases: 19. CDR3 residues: CATSRDVGRLPLSGISYEQYF. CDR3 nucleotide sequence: TGTGCCACCAGCAGAGACGTCGGGCGCCTCCCCCTTAGCGGGATCTCCTACGAGCAGTACTTC. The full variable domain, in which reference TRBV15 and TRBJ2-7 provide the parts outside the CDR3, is DAMVIQNPRYQVTQFGKPVTLSCSQTLNHNVMYWYQQKSSQAPKLLFHYYDKDFNNEADTPDNFQSRRPNTSFCFLDIRSPGLGDTAMYLCATSRDVGRLPLSGISYEQYFGPGTRLTVT.

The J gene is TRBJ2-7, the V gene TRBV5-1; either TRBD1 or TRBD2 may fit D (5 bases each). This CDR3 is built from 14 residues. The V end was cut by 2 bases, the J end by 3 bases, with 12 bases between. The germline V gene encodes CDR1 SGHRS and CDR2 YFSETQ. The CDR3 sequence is CASSFRGTDYEQYF. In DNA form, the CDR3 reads TGCGCCAGCAGCTTCCGTGGGACCGACTACGAGCAGTACTTC.

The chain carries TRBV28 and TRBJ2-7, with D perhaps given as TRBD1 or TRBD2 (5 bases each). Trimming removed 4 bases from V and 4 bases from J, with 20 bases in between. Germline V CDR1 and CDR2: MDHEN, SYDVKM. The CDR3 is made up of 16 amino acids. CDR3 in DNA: TGTGCCAGCAGTTCACGGTGGGGCAGGGAGTGGTACGAGCAGTACTTC. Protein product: CASSSRWGREWYEQYF.

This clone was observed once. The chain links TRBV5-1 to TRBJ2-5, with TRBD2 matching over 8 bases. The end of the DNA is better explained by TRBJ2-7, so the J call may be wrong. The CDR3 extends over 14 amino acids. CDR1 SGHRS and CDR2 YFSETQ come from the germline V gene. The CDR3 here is CASSSGLELNEQYF. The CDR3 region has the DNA TGCGCCAGCAGCTCGGGACTAGAGCTGAACGAGCAGTACTTC.

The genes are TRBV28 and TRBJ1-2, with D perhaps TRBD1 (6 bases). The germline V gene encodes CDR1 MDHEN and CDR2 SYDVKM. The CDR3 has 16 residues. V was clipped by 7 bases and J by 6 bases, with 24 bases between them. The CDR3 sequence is CASTFSGGPGGDGYTF. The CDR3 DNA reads TGTGCCAGCACTTTCTCGGGGGGGCCCGGAGGTGATGGCTACACCTTC.

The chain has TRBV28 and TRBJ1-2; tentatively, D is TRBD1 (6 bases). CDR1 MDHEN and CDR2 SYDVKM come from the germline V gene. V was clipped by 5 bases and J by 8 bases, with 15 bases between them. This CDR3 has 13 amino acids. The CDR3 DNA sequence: TGTGCCAGCAGTACCCCCGAGGGGGGCGGCTACACCTTC. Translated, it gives CASSTPEGGGYTF.

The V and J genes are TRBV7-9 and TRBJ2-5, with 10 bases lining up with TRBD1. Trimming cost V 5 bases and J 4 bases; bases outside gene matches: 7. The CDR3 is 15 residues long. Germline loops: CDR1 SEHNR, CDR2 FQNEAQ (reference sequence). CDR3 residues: CASSPGQGPRETQYF. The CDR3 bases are TGTGCCAGCAGCCCGGGACAGGGGCCCCGAGAGACCCAGTACTTC.

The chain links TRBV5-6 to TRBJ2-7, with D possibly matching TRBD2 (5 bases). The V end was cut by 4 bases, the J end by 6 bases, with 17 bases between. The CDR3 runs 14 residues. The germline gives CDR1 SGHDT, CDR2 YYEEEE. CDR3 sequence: CASSRTGNSGEQYF. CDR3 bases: TGTGCCAGCAGCAGGACCGGGAACTCGGGCGAGCAGTACTTC.

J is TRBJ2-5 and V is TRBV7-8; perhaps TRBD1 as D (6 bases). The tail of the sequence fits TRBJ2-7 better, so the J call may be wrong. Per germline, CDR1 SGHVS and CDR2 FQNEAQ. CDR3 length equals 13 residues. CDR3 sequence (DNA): TGTGCCAGCAGCCCCAGGGGATACAGCGAGCAGTACTTC. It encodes CASSPRGYSEQYF.

CDR3 in DNA: TGTGCCAGCTCACCAGGACAGAAAAATCAGCCCCAGCATTTT. This translates into CASSPGQKNQPQHF. The chain carries TRBV18 and TRBJ1-5; tentatively, D is TRBD1 (6 bases). Germline CDR1 is KGHSH and CDR2 is LQKENI. The CDR3 contains 14 residues. The V end was cut by 2 bases, the J end by 4 bases, with 9 bases between.

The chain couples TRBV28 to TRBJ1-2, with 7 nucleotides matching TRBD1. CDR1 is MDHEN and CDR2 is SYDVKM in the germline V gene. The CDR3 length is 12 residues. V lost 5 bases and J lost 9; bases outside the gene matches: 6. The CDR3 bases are TGTGCCAGCAGTGTGGGGGGACAGAGCTACACCTTC. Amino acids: CASSVGGQSYTF.

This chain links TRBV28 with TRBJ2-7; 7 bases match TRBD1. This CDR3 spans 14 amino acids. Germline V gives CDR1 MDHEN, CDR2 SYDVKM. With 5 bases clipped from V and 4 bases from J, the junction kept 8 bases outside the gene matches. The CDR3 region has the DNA TGTGCCAGCAGTACCAGGGACAGATTTTACGAGCAGTACTTC. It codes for CASSTRDRFYEQYF.

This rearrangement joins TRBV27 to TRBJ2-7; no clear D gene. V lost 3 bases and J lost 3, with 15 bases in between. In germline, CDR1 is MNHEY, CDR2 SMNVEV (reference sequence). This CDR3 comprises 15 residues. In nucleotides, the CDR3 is TGTGCCAGCAGTTTGAAGTTAGTCGGGTTCTACGAGCAGTACTTC. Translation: CASSLKLVGFYEQYF.

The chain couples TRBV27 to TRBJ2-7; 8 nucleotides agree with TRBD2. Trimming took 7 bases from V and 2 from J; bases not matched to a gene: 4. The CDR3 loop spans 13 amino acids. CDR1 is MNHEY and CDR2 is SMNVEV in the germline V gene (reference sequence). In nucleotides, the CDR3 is TGTGCCAGCATCGATAGCGGGACCTACGAGCAGTACTTC. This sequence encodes CASIDSGTYEQYF.

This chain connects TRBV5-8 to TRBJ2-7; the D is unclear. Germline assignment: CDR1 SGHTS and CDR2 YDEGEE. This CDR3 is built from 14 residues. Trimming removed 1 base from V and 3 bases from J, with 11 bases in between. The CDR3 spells CASSLKPPNYEQYF. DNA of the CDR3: TGTGCCAGCAGCTTGAAACCACCGAACTACGAGCAGTACTTC.

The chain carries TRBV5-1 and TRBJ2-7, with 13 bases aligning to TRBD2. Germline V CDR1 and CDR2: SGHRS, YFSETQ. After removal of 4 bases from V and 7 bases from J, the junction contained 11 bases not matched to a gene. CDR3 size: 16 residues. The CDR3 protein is CASSGKLAGGEGEQYF. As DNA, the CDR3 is TGCGCCAGCAGCGGGAAACTAGCGGGAGGGGAAGGAGAGCAGTACTTC.

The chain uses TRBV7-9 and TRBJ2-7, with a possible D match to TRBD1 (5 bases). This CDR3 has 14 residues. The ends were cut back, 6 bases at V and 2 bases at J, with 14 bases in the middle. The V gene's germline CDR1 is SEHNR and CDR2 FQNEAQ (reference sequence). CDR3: CASSNRQTAYEQYF. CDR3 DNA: TGTGCCAGCAGTAACAGACAGACAGCCTACGAGCAGTACTTC.

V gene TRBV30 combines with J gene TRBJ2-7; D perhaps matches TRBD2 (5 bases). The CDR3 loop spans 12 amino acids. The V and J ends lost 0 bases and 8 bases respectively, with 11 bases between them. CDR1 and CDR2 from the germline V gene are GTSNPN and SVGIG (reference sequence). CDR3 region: CAWSVSWEQQYF. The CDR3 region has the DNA TGTGCCTGGAGTGTAAGCTGGGAGCAGCAGTACTTC.

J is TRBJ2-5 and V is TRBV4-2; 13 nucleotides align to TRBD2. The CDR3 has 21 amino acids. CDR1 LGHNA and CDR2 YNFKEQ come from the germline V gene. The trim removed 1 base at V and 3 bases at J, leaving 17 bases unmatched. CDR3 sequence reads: CASSQVVATSGRASREETQYF. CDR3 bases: TGTGCCAGCAGCCAAGTTGTCGCCACTAGCGGGAGGGCCTCGAGGGAAGAGACCCAGTACTTC.